This passage covers 6 T cell receptor beta chains from one sample sequenced in a study of shared clonotypes between healthy human individuals. This table comes from immunoSEQ multiplex PCR, and its TCRdb copy is limited to in-frame clones, with some not included. The sample shows 550,000 to 700,000 clones, roughly 73% of them seen only once. The sequenced material came from memory CD4+ T cells sorted from blood. Described subset: CD45RA-negative fraction. The source of these receptors is a woman aged 25 to 39 in good health.

J is TRBJ1-5 and V is TRBV19; the D is unclear. The germline gives CDR1 LNHDA, CDR2 SQIVND (reference sequence). The CDR3 extends over 13 amino acids. Trimming took off 5 bases at V and 5 bases at J, with 10 bases between the two ends. CDR3 region: CASSHQADQPQHF. CDR3 nucleotide sequence: TGTGCCAGTAGTCATCAGGCGGATCAGCCCCAGCATTTT.

This clone came up once. The CDR3 DNA is TGCAGCGTCGTAGGGGCATCCCATGGCTACACCTTC. Amino acid sequence: CSVVGASHGYTF. This chain links TRBV29-1 with TRBJ1-2; D is perhaps TRBD1 (5 bases). This CDR3 has 12 residues. Trimming removed 6 bases from V and 6 bases from J, with 14 bases in between. The germline V gene encodes CDR1 SQVTM and CDR2 ANQGSEA.

This clone showed up just once. This chain links TRBV10-2 with TRBJ2-5; D possibly corresponds to TRBD1 (5 bases). The CDR3 runs 15 residues. Between the trimmed V and J ends, which lost 4 bases and 1 base, there was a span of 13 bases. Germline V CDR1 and CDR2: WSHSY, SAAADI. This CDR3 reads CASSADKRIQETQYF. The DNA of the CDR3 is TGCGCCAGCAGTGCGGACAAACGAATCCAAGAGACCCAGTACTTC.

J is TRBJ2-2 and V is TRBV19, with D possibly called TRBD1 or TRBD2 (6 bases each). The germline CDR1 and CDR2 sequences are LNHDA and SQIVND (reference sequence). The length of the CDR3 is 17 residues. With 6 bases removed from V and 6 bases from J, the gap between germline ends came to 23 bases. The CDR3: CASRNPRALGGSGELFF. The CDR3 DNA reads TGTGCCAGTAGAAATCCCCGGGCCCTCGGGGGCTCCGGGGAGCTGTTTTTT.

This chain joins TRBV5-1 and TRBJ1-2; TRBD1 matches at 7 bases. CDR1 and CDR2 (germline): SGHRS, YFSETQ. V dropped 4 bases and J dropped 2; count of bases not matched to a gene: 5. This CDR3 contains 14 residues. The CDR3 DNA reads TGCGCCAGCAGCGTGGAGGGACAGAACTATGGCTACACCTTC. Translation gives CASSVEGQNYGYTF.

The chain joins TRBV28 to TRBJ1-2; D is unclear. The CDR3 consists of 13 residues. From germline, CDR1 is MDHEN and CDR2 SYDVKM. V lost 6 bases and J 5 bases, leaving 13 bases between the germline ends. CDR3 nucleotides: TGTGCCAGCAGCAATTCTGGGTTTTATGGCTACACCTTC. Amino acids: CASSNSGFYGYTF.